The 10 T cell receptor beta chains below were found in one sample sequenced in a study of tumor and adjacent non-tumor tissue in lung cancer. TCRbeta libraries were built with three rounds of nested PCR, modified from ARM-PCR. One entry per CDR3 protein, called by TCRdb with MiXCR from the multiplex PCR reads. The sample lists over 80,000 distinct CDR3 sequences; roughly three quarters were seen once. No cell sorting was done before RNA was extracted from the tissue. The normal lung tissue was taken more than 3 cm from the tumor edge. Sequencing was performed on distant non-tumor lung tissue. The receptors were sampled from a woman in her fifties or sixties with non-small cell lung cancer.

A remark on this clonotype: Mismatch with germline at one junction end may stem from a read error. CDR3 nucleotides: TGTGCCAGTAGCCCCCCGACTAGCGGGAGCTCCCATGAGCAGTCCTTC. This sequence encodes CASSPPTSGSSHEQSF. The V and J genes are TRBV6-5 and TRBJ2-1, with 12 bases that match TRBD2. Germline assignment: CDR1 MNHEY and CDR2 SVGAGI. CDR3 size: 16 residues.

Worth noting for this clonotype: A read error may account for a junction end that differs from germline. This chain's CDR3 is CARSVGGFGNQPQHF. CDR3 DNA sequence: TGTGCCAGAAGTGTAGGAGGATTCGGCAATCAGCCTCAGCATTTT. The chain employs TRBV6-1 and TRBJ1-5; D gene unclear. The CDR3 has 15 amino acids. Germline CDR1 and CDR2: MNHNS and SASEGT.

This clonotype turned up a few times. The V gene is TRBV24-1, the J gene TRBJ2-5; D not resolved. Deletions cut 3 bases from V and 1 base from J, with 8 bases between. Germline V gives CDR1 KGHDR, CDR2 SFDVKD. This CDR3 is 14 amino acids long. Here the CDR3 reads CATSDKFPQETQYF. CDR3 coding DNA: TGTGCCACCAGTGATAAGTTCCCCCAAGAGACCCAGTACTTC.

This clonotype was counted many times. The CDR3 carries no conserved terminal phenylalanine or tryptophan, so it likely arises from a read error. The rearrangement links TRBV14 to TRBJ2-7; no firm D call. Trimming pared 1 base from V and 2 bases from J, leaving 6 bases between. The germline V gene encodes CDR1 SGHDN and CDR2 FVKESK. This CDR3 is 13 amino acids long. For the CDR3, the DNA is TGTGCCAGCAGCCAAGTTCATGCCTACGAGCAGTACCTC. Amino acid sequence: CASSQVHAYEQYL.

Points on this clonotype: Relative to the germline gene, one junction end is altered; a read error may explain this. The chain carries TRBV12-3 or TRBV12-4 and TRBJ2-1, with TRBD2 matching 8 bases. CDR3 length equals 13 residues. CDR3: CASSLGAGDEQVF. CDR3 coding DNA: TGTGCCAGTAGTTTGGGAGCGGGAGATGAGCAGGTCTTC.

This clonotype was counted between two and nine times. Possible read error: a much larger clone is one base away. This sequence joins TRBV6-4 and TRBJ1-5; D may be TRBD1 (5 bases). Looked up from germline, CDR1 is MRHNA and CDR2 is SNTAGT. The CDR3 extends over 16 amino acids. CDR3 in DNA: TGTGTCAGCAGTGACCCAGGGAGAGCTAGCAATCAGCCCCAGCATTTT. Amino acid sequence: CVSSDPGRASNQPQHF.

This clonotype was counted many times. Here the CDR3 DNA reads TGCAGTGCTAGTGACTTCGGACTAGCGGCCTACAATGAGCAGTTCTTC. Its protein is CSASDFGLAAYNEQFF. The chain recombines TRBV20-1 with TRBJ2-1, with 10 bases identical to TRBD2. The J segment lost 2 bases and the V segment lost 3 bases, leaving 7 bases of the junction unmatched. The germline CDR1 and CDR2 sequences are DFQATT and SNEGSKA (reference sequence). The CDR3 is 16 amino acids.

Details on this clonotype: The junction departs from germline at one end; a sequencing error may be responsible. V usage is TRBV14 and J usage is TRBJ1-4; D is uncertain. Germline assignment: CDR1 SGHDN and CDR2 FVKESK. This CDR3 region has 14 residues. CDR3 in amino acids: CASSGGFVNGKLLF. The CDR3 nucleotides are TGTGCCAGCAGCGGCGGGTTTGTAAATGGAAAACTGCTTTTT.

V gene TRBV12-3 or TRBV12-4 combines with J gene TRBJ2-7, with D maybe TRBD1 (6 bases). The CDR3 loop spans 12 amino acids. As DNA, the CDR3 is TGTATCAGCAGGGGACATGCCTACGAGCAGTACTTC. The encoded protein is CISRGHAYEQYF.

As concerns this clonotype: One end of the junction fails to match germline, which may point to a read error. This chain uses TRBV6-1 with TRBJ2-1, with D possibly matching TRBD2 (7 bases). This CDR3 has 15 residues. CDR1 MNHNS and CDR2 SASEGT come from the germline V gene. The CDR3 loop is CASSPSEGGGNEQSF. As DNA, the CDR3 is TGTGCCAGCAGCCCTTCAGAGGGGGGGGGCAATGAGCAGTCCTTC.